What follows are 22 T cell receptor beta chains derived from one specimen sequenced in a study of metastatic and nonmetastatic thyroid tumors. Using MiXCR, TCRdb re-called clones from the PCR reads. This table has tens of thousands of clones, about 26% appearing once. No treatment had been given to any patient before thyroid surgery. The source material was blood. The receptors derive from a male donor with papillary thyroid cancer or a benign thyroid nodule (not recorded which). Some clones in this sample may be carry-over from other donors' samples.

In its sample, this clone ranks as medium-sized (0.01 to 0.1%). This chain joins TRBV20-1 and TRBJ2-7; the D gene is possibly TRBD1 (6 bases). The CDR3 extends over 14 amino acids. Germline CDR1 DFQATT, CDR2 SNEGSKA (reference sequence). The V end lost 6 bases, the J end lost 2 bases, and 17 bases lay between the germline ends. The CDR3 reads CSAATGTPTYEQYF. CDR3 DNA sequence: TGCAGTGCGGCCACCGGGACACCAACCTACGAGCAGTACTTC.

This clone is medium-sized in the sample. Other DNA sequences in this specimen translate into the identical CDR3. V is TRBV28 and J is TRBJ2-7, with D uncertain. Between the trimmed V and J ends, which lost 2 bases and 6 bases, there was a span of 8 bases. CDR3 length: 12 residues. CDR1 is MDHEN, CDR2 SYDVKM, per germline. This CDR3 is CASSLGVGEQYF. The CDR3 coding sequence is TGTGCCAGCAGTTTAGGCGTCGGCGAGCAGTACTTC.

This chain connects TRBV6-1 to TRBJ2-3; 9 positions match TRBD1. V dropped 5 bases and J dropped 5; count of bases not matched to a gene: 5. Germline CDR1 is MNHNS and CDR2 is SASEGT. This CDR3 has 14 amino acids. CDR3 nucleotide sequence: TGTGCCAGCAGTACAGGGGGCGCGGAAGATACGCAGTATTTT. The encoded protein is CASSTGGAEDTQYF.

This clone came up a few times. The rearrangement links TRBV27 to TRBJ1-2; TRBD1 aligns across 12 bases. The CDR3 has 14 residues. Germline loops: CDR1 MNHEY, CDR2 SMNVEV (reference sequence). With V trimmed by 6 bases and J by 7 bases, 6 bases remained unmatched. CDR3 sequence (DNA): TGTGCCAGCAGCAAGGGACAGGGGGCGTCTGGCTACACCTTC. Amino acid sequence: CASSKGQGASGYTF.

The sample holds a few counts of this clone. Being one base from a much bigger clone, this may be a read error. This chain links TRBV29-1 with TRBJ1-5; no definite D call. The germline gives CDR1 SQVTM, CDR2 ANQGSEA. The CDR3 is 13 amino acids. The germline V and J ends were trimmed by 5 bases and 11 bases, with 19 bases remaining between them. CDR3 loop: CSVSSVGGVAQHF. The CDR3 DNA is TGCAGCGTTTCATCCGTGGGCGGGGTGGCCCAGCATTTT. Combining the CDR3 with reference TRBV29-1 and TRBJ1-5 gives the whole variable domain SAVISQKPSRDICQRGTSLTIQCQVDSQVTMMFWYRQQPGQSLTLIATANQGSEATYESGFVIDKFPISRPNLTFSTLTVSNMSPEDSSIYLCSVSSVGGVAQHFGDGTRLSIL.

This rearrangement joins TRBV7-2 to TRBJ2-1; 8 bases fit TRBD1. The CDR3 length is 15 residues. V was clipped by 2 bases and J by 8 bases; unmatched bases: 8. Germline CDR1 and CDR2: SGHTA and FQGNSA. CDR3 residues: CASSLSAGGFDEQFF. DNA of the CDR3: TGTGCCAGCAGCTTATCGGCAGGGGGCTTCGATGAGCAGTTCTTC.

This clone showed up many times. One end of the junction fails to match germline, which may point to a read error. Here the CDR3 DNA reads TGTGCTAGCAGCTTAATAGCGGCGCCCGGGGAGACCCAGTACTTC. Protein: CASSLIAAPGETQYF. The chain couples TRBV7-7 to TRBJ2-5, with D possibly matching TRBD2 (6 bases). The germline gives CDR1 SSHAT, CDR2 FNYEAQ (reference sequence). This CDR3 region has 15 residues. Full variable domain (missing parts from reference TRBV7-7 and TRBJ2-5): GAGVSQSPRYKVTKRGQDVTLRCDPISSHATLYWYQQALGQGPEFLTYFNYEAQPDKSGLPSDRFSAERPEGSISTLTIQRTEQRDSAMYRCASSLIAAPGETQYFGPGTRLLVL.

This clone has only a few counts. The J gene is TRBJ2-5, the V gene TRBV7-2, with TRBD2 as a possible D gene (6 bases). This CDR3 contains 12 residues. V shed 10 bases and J shed 5 bases, with 14 bases lying between them. Germline CDR1 is SGHTA and CDR2 is FQGNSA. The CDR3 DNA reads TGTGCCACTTCCCTGGGGGGTGAGACCCAGTACTTC. Translating gives CATSLGGETQYF.

This clone appeared many times. This rearrangement joins TRBV7-8 to TRBJ1-5, with D possibly TRBD1 on 5 matching bases. Looked up from germline, CDR1 is SGHVS and CDR2 is FQNEAQ. This CDR3 contains 14 residues. V was cut by 2 bases and J by 7 bases, with 12 bases left in between. The CDR3 DNA follows: TGTGCCAGCAGCTTATCGTGGGGGAACCAGCCCCAGCATTTT. Residues: CASSLSWGNQPQHF.

This clone was detected many times. The chain has TRBV7-6 and TRBJ2-3; D might be TRBD1 (6 bases). Trimming removed 2 bases at V and 6 bases at J, with 12 bases between. The CDR3 loop spans 14 amino acids. CDR1 is SGHVS, CDR2 FNYEAQ, per germline. The chain's CDR3 is CASSLNDRLDTQYF. The CDR3 coding sequence is TGTGCCAGCAGCTTAAATGACAGGTTGGATACGCAGTATTTT.

The CDR3 DNA follows: TGTGCCATCAGTGAGTCCGGGCCCAGCTCCTATAATTCACCCCTCCACTTT. This encodes CAISESGPSSYNSPLHF. The genes are TRBV10-3 and TRBJ1-6; the D is unclear. V was shortened by 0 bases and J by 0 bases, with 9 bases between the two germline ends. Germline CDR1 ENHRY, CDR2 SYGVKD. This CDR3 comprises 17 residues.

V gene TRBV20-1 combines with J gene TRBJ2-5, with a tentative D call TRBD2 (6 bases). The CDR3 covers 15 residues. Germline V gives CDR1 DFQATT, CDR2 SNEGSKA (reference sequence). Trimming stripped 6 bases from V and 3 bases from J, with 20 bases between. CDR3 loop: CSASRGRRYEETQYF. The CDR3 bases are TGCAGTGCGAGTAGAGGGAGGCGGTACGAAGAGACCCAGTACTTC.

This clone was picked up a small number of times. This chain links TRBV27 with TRBJ2-7, with a weak D call TRBD2 (6 bases). The CDR3 spans 14 residues. Germline CDR1 reads MNHEY; CDR2 reads SMNVEV (reference sequence). The V end was cut by 7 bases, the J end by 4 bases, with 17 bases between. In nucleotides, the CDR3 is TGTGCCAGCAATTCATTGGGACTGTCTTACGAGCAGTACTTC. It encodes CASNSLGLSYEQYF.

This clone appeared a few times. The chain joins TRBV11-3 to TRBJ2-1, with 8 bases aligning to TRBD2. CDR3 length: 14 amino acids. Trimming took 6 bases from V and 6 from J; bases not matched to a gene: 7. Germline-derived CDR1 and CDR2 are SGHNT and YENEEA. The CDR3 protein is CASSPFSGGNEQFF. The DNA of the CDR3 is TGTGCCAGCAGTCCCTTCAGCGGGGGCAATGAGCAGTTCTTC.

This clone has just a few counts. The rearrangement uses TRBV30 and TRBJ1-2; 9 bases are shared with TRBD1. The germline V gene encodes CDR1 GTSNPN and CDR2 SVGIG (reference sequence). With V trimmed by 7 bases and J by 4 bases, 7 bases remained unmatched. The CDR3 spans 13 residues. The DNA for the CDR3 is TGTGCCTTGGGACAGGGTGGGGGCTATGGCTACACCTTC. This codes for CALGQGGGYGYTF. Full variable domain (rest looked up from reference TRBV30 and TRBJ1-2): SQTIHQWPATLVQPVGSPLSLECTVEGTSNPNLYWYRQAAGRGLQLLFYSVGIGQISSEVPQNLSASRPQDRQFILSSKKLLLSDSGFYLCALGQGGGYGYTFGSGTRLTVV.

This clone is medium-sized in the sample. As DNA, the CDR3 is TGTGCCAGCAGAAGGCTAGCCGCCTACGAGCAGTACTTC. It yields the protein CASRRLAAYEQYF. The chain employs TRBV27 and TRBJ2-7; possible D gene TRBD2, 5 bases. The CDR3 extends over 13 amino acids. V was pared by 6 bases and J by 2 bases, with 11 bases between. CDR1 and CDR2 (germline): MNHEY, SMNVEV (reference sequence).

The chain carries TRBV4-3 and TRBJ1-2; TRBD1 aligns across 9 bases. From germline, CDR1 is LGHNA and CDR2 YSLEER. Trimming removed 3 bases from V and 4 bases from J; junction bases left unmatched: 0. The CDR3 loop spans 13 amino acids. CDR3 sequence reads: CASSQTGGYGYTF. CDR3 sequence (DNA): TGCGCCAGCAGCCAGACAGGGGGCTATGGCTACACCTTC.

This clone was counted at least ten times. The chain combines TRBV10-1 with TRBJ1-2; D gene unclear. The CDR3 has 11 amino acids. CDR1 is WNHNN and CDR2 is SYGVQD in the germline V gene (reference sequence). Trimming stripped 9 bases from V and 8 bases from J, with 13 bases between. The CDR3 reads CARAREKGYTF. The DNA for the CDR3 is TGCGCCAGGGCACGCGAGAAAGGCTACACCTTC.

The rearrangement links TRBV11-2 to TRBJ2-3, with D possibly TRBD2 on 6 matching bases. Germline V CDR1 and CDR2: SGHAT, FQNNGV. This CDR3 is built from 15 residues. Trimming removed 5 bases at V and 1 base at J, with 13 bases between. The CDR3, as DNA: TGTGCCAGCAGCGTACGGGAGATGCGCACAGATACGCAGTATTTT. This codes for CASSVREMRTDTQYF.

CDR3: CASSGDWNTEAFF. The CDR3, as DNA: TGTGCCAGCAGTGGGGACTGGAACACTGAAGCTTTCTTT. The chain is built from TRBV12-3 or TRBV12-4 and TRBJ1-1; possibly TRBD1 for D (5 bases). V lost 5 bases and J 1 base, leaving 8 bases between the germline ends. The CDR3 extends over 13 amino acids.

This clone came up a few times. V usage is TRBV4-1 and J usage is TRBJ2-1; no clear D. The length of the CDR3 is 11 residues. V was trimmed by 5 bases and J by 10 bases, leaving 9 bases between them. Looked up from germline, CDR1 is MGHRA and CDR2 is YSYEKL. In DNA, the CDR3 is TGCGCCAGCAGCAGGGCTCGGGAGCAGTTCTTC. This gives the protein CASSRAREQFF.

At least ten counts were recorded for this clone. The chain uses TRBV5-6 and TRBJ1-4, with TRBD1 matching 9 bases. The junction had 2 bases not matched to a gene; V was cut back by 3 bases and J by 5 bases. Germline CDR1 is SGHDT and CDR2 is YYEEEE. The CDR3 loop spans 14 amino acids. The CDR3 sequence is CASSWDRANEKLFF. DNA of the CDR3: TGTGCCAGCAGCTGGGACAGGGCCAATGAAAAACTGTTTTTT. Combining the CDR3 with reference TRBV5-6 and TRBJ1-4 gives the whole variable domain DAGVTQSPTHLIKTRGQQVTLRCSPKSGHDTVSWYQQALGQGPQFIFQYYEEEERQRGNFPDRFSGHQFPNYSSELNVNALLLGDSALYLCASSWDRANEKLFFGSGTQLSVL.